Presented here are 20 T cell receptor beta chains from one specimen sequenced in a study of blood T cell repertoires in COVID-19. Sequencing used immunoSEQ multiplex PCR; TCRdb keeps in-frame clones, though not all of them. The sample lists about 100,000 clones, more than 70% occurring once. Sequenced material: peripheral blood. The receptors were sampled from a woman aged 30 to 39 with acute or convalescent COVID-19.

V and J are TRBV7-8 and TRBJ2-7; 9 nucleotides line up with TRBD1. Per germline, CDR1 SGHVS and CDR2 FQNEAQ. The CDR3 length is 16 residues. Unmatched junction bases numbered 6, after V lost 1 base and J lost 2 bases. The CDR3 region is CASSLGSGTGPYEQYF. DNA for the CDR3: TGTGCCAGCAGCTTAGGTTCGGGGACAGGGCCCTACGAGCAGTACTTC.

This chain links TRBV5-1 with TRBJ1-4, with a possible D match to TRBD1 (5 bases). CDR1 SGHRS and CDR2 YFSETQ come from the germline V gene. Trimming took 4 bases from V and 5 from J, leaving 12 bases between them. CDR3 size: 14 residues. Here the CDR3 reads CASSGDRLNEKLFF. CDR3 sequence (DNA): TGCGCCAGCAGCGGCGACAGACTGAATGAAAAACTGTTTTTT.

This clone was recorded once. This chain uses TRBV7-2 with TRBJ1-4; D perhaps matches TRBD1 (6 bases). Trimming removed 5 bases from V and 7 bases from J, with 14 bases in between. Germline-derived CDR1 and CDR2 are SGHTA and FQGNSA. CDR3 length: 14 residues. The CDR3 region has the DNA TGTGCCAGCAGCCCACAAGGGGGTGGTGAAAAACTGTTTTTT. Amino acid sequence: CASSPQGGGEKLFF.

CDR3 protein: CASSYGTENYGYTF. Here the CDR3 DNA reads TGTGCCAGCAGTTACGGGACAGAAAACTATGGCTACACCTTC. The gene calls are TRBV28 and TRBJ1-2; 7 nucleotides agree with TRBD1. This CDR3 spans 14 amino acids. Trimming took 4 bases from V and 2 from J; bases not matched to a gene: 4. Germline CDR1 MDHEN, CDR2 SYDVKM.

This chain connects TRBV5-3 to TRBJ1-6; D perhaps matches TRBD1 (6 bases). TRBV5-3 is reported as an ORF; its role is uncertain. Trimming stripped 0 bases from V and 10 bases from J, with 17 bases between. The CDR3 extends over 16 amino acids. The CDR3 loop reads CARSLGTHRVGSPLHF. As DNA, the CDR3 is TGTGCCAGAAGCTTGGGGACCCACAGGGTCGGGTCACCCCTCCACTTT.

This clone came up a few times. This rearrangement joins TRBV9 to TRBJ1-1; D is undetermined. V lost 6 bases and J lost 0, with 12 bases in between. This CDR3 contains 14 residues. Germline CDR1 reads SGDLS; CDR2 reads YYNGEE. This chain's CDR3 is CASIFVFLNTEAFF. The CDR3 DNA is TGTGCCAGCATCTTTGTCTTTCTGAACACTGAAGCTTTCTTT.

This chain uses TRBV5-1 with TRBJ2-7; 7 bases map to TRBD1. Germline loops: CDR1 SGHRS, CDR2 YFSETQ. This CDR3 spans 15 amino acids. The trim removed 3 bases at V and 2 bases at J, leaving 8 bases unmatched. The CDR3, as DNA: TGCGCCAGCAGCTCCTTGACAGGGTCTGCCTACGAGCAGTACTTC. It yields the protein CASSSLTGSAYEQYF.

The genes are TRBV2 and TRBJ1-4, with TRBD1 as a possible D gene (5 bases). Germline CDR1 is SNHLY and CDR2 is FYNNEI. This CDR3 contains 14 residues. Trimming shortened V by 6 bases and J by 7 bases, and 15 bases separated the two germline ends. The CDR3 spells CASSYGTSGEKLFF. The DNA for the CDR3 is TGTGCCAGCAGCTACGGGACTTCCGGTGAAAAACTGTTTTTT.

V gene TRBV28 combines with J gene TRBJ1-4; 8 bases match TRBD1. Germline V CDR1 and CDR2: MDHEN, SYDVKM. The ends lost 6 bases at V and 7 bases at J; junction bases unmatched: 10. This CDR3 spans 15 amino acids. For the CDR3, the DNA is TGTGCCAGCAGAGGACCGGGACAGGCTGGTGAAAAACTGTTTTTT. It is translated as CASRGPGQAGEKLFF.

The chain employs TRBV7-9 and TRBJ2-1; perhaps TRBD1 as D (5 bases). Germline V CDR1 and CDR2: SEHNR, FQNEAQ (reference sequence). This CDR3 region has 15 residues. Trimming cost V 1 base and J 9 bases, with 16 bases left between them. CDR3 sequence (DNA): TGTGCCAGCAGCTTAGGTGGCAGGGTCCCCGGTGAGCAGTTCTTC. It yields the protein CASSLGGRVPGEQFF.

Only one count was recorded for this clone. This chain links TRBV14 with TRBJ1-4; unclear D gene. The CDR3 is made up of 15 amino acids. V shed 4 bases and J shed 5 bases, with 14 bases lying between them. Looked up from germline, CDR1 is SGHDN and CDR2 is FVKESK. CDR3 sequence: CASSLRLGGNEKLFF. Here the CDR3 DNA reads TGTGCCAGCAGCCTTAGATTGGGAGGCAATGAAAAACTGTTTTTT.

The V call is TRBV27, the J call TRBJ1-2; 12 nucleotides align to TRBD1. Looked up from germline, CDR1 is MNHEY and CDR2 is SMNVEV (reference sequence). CDR3 length: 16 amino acids. After removal of 6 bases from V and 6 bases from J, the junction contained 11 bases not matched to a gene. The CDR3 reads CASSPYRDRGRNGYTF. CDR3 sequence (DNA): TGTGCCAGCAGCCCTTACAGGGACAGGGGGCGTAATGGCTACACCTTC.

The J gene is TRBJ2-2, the V gene TRBV11-3; TRBD2 matches at 7 bases. This CDR3 comprises 15 residues. The junction had 4 bases not matched to a gene; V was cut back by 5 bases and J by 1 base. Germline V gene data show CDR1 as SGHNT and CDR2 as YENEEA. The CDR3 nucleotides read TGTGCCAGCAGCCCTTGGGGGGGGAACACCGGGGAGCTGTTTTTT. Residues: CASSPWGGNTGELFF.

The V gene is TRBV12-3 or TRBV12-4, the J gene TRBJ1-6, with D perhaps TRBD1 (6 bases). Trimming removed 6 bases from V and 15 bases from J, with 15 bases in between. The CDR3 spans 12 residues. CDR3 amino acids: CASSFRDINLHF. In DNA, the CDR3 is TGTGCCAGCAGCTTCCGGGACATTAACCTCCACTTT.

The CDR3 DNA is TGTGCCAGCAGCTATTGGGGGGGAGGCGAGCAGTACTTC. Protein product: CASSYWGGGEQYF. The chain employs TRBV7-8 and TRBJ2-7, with 7 bases lining up with TRBD2. The junction had 6 bases not matched to a gene; V was cut back by 4 bases and J by 6 bases. CDR3 size: 13 residues. The germline gives CDR1 SGHVS, CDR2 FQNEAQ.

The gene calls are TRBV5-1 and TRBJ1-5, with D perhaps TRBD1 (6 bases). The CDR3 is made up of 14 amino acids. CDR1 is SGHRS and CDR2 is YFSETQ in the germline V gene. Trimming took off 2 bases at V and 5 bases at J, with 11 bases between the two ends. The CDR3 sequence: CASSLGPGDQPQHF. CDR3 coding DNA: TGCGCCAGCAGCTTAGGGCCAGGGGATCAGCCCCAGCATTTT.

This chain connects TRBV6-5 to TRBJ2-3; D remains unclear. Germline CDR1 and CDR2: MNHEY and SVGAGI. V was cut by 11 bases and J by 2 bases, with 14 bases left in between. The CDR3 covers 13 residues. DNA of the CDR3: TGTGCCGTCTCTAAAGCGATCACAGATACGCAGTATTTT. Translation gives CAVSKAITDTQYF.

The DNA of the CDR3 is TGTGCCAGCAGCTATCAGGGCCCCTATGGCTACACCTTC. Residues: CASSYQGPYGYTF. The rearrangement joins TRBV2 to TRBJ1-2, with a possible D match to TRBD1 (5 bases). CDR3 length equals 13 residues. Germline loops: CDR1 SNHLY, CDR2 FYNNEI. Trimming shortened V by 6 bases and J by 4 bases, and 12 bases separated the two germline ends.

DNA of the CDR3: TGTGCCAGCAGATCTTCCCCCGGGACAGATCTTTACGAGCAGTACTTC. Translated: CASRSSPGTDLYEQYF. The chain carries TRBV28 and TRBJ2-7; 7 positions match TRBD1. Germline CDR1 reads MDHEN; CDR2 reads SYDVKM. V lost 6 bases, J lost 4 bases, and 15 bases stayed unmatched. This CDR3 has 16 amino acids. The full variable domain, its missing parts supplied by reference TRBV28 and TRBJ2-7, is DVKVTQSSRYLVKRTGEKVFLECVQDMDHENMFWYRQDPGLGLRLIYFSYDVKMKEKGDIPEGYSVSREKKERFSLILESASTNQTSMYLCASRSSPGTDLYEQYFGPGTRLTVT.

The chain carries TRBV5-1 and TRBJ1-6; tentatively, D is TRBD1 (6 bases). There are 16 residues in the CDR3. CDR1 SGHRS and CDR2 YFSETQ come from the germline V gene. With 0 bases removed from V and 5 bases from J, the gap between germline ends came to 12 bases. The CDR3 protein is CASSLGAGVDNSPLHF. DNA of the CDR3: TGCGCCAGCAGCTTGGGAGCAGGGGTGGATAATTCACCCCTCCACTTT.